This TCR beta chain was sequenced in a study of identical twins. General study findings and limits: Whereas memory repertoires showed no such difference, abundant cord blood beta clonotypes carried fewer insertions. Out-of-frame sharing of TCR alpha in monozygotic twins was underestimated by models. It was cross-sectional statistical analysis, not following the same donors, that the conclusions relied on.

Regarding this clonotype: What it binds is unknown.

Template switching added a universal primer site; cDNA carried unique molecular identifiers. Using its own MiXCR run on the 5' RACE reads, TCRdb lists one record per CDR3 protein. The table lists around 1.7 million distinct CDR3 sequences, roughly a third of them singletons. The clonotype comes from a newborn girl in good health. Sample: cord blood.

The CDR3 reads CASSPSGRNIQYF. As DNA, the CDR3 is TGTGCCAGCAGTCCTAGCGGGAGAAACATTCAGTACTTC. The chain combines TRBV27 with TRBJ2-4; 10 nucleotides align to TRBD2. Germline CDR1 reads MNHEY; CDR2 reads SMNVEV (reference sequence). The CDR3 covers 13 residues. Losses at the gene ends were 5 bases for V and 6 bases for J; bases not matched to a gene: 1.